One sample yielded the 15 T cell receptor beta chains listed below, sequenced in a study of shared clonotypes between healthy human individuals (dated by TCRdb to between 2020 and 2021). Receptor libraries were prepared by the immunoSEQ multiplex PCR assay. TCRdb holds this immuneACCESS table with in-frame rearrangements only. Some clones are missing; in checked studies, unresolved V genes explain under half, and the rest has no known cause. The sample table contains about 2.4 million clones; only one count was recorded for 85% to 95% of them. Over 0.12% of the sample belongs to the ten largest clones. The sample consisted of naive CD4+ T cells sorted from blood. The cell subset or site label of this sample denotes: CD45RA+ positively selected. These TCRs come from a man aged 18 to 30 in good health.

This clone was seen a single time. CDR3: CASSLAPSSTDTQYF. The CDR3 DNA is TGTGCCAGCAGCTTAGCCCCCTCTAGCACAGATACGCAGTATTTT. The chain combines TRBV7-2 with TRBJ2-3, with D unclear. The V gene lost 0 bases and the J gene lost 0 bases, with 7 bases spanning the gap. Germline values: CDR1 SGHTA, CDR2 FQGNSA. CDR3 length: 15 amino acids.

The CDR3 region is CASSQDRGSYEQYF. CDR3 nucleotide sequence: TGTGCCAGCAGCCAAGACAGGGGCTCCTACGAGCAGTACTTC. The chain combines TRBV4-2 with TRBJ2-7; possible D gene TRBD1, 6 bases. V was pared by 0 bases and J by 0 bases, with 6 bases between. The length of the CDR3 is 14 residues. Germline CDR1 and CDR2: LGHNA and YNFKEQ.

CDR3 protein: CAISQGNGETQYF. CDR3 nucleotide sequence: TGTGCCATCAGTCAGGGAAACGGAGAGACCCAGTACTTC. The chain couples TRBV10-3 to TRBJ2-5, with a tentative D call TRBD1 (5 bases). Looked up from germline, CDR1 is ENHRY and CDR2 is SYGVKD. Trimming left V 5 bases short and J 4 bases short, with 11 bases between. There are 13 residues in the CDR3.

The table lists this clone with a count of one. V usage is TRBV10-1 and J usage is TRBJ2-1; 10 nucleotides align to TRBD2. CDR1 and CDR2 from the germline V gene are WNHNN and SYGVQD (reference sequence). The CDR3 is made up of 18 amino acids. V trimming: 4 bases; J trimming: 4 bases; junction bases outside the gene matches: 13. CDR3 residues: CASSAIAGGPSRYNEQFF. CDR3 in DNA: TGCGCCAGCAGTGCGATAGCGGGAGGTCCGAGTCGATACAATGAGCAGTTCTTC.

The chain joins TRBV2 to TRBJ2-2, with 7 bases matching TRBD1. CDR1 is SNHLY, CDR2 FYNNEI, per germline. The V and J ends lost 4 bases and 7 bases, in that order; junction bases with no gene match: 6. CDR3 size: 14 residues. The CDR3 protein is CASSGQGPGGELFF. CDR3 nucleotide sequence: TGTGCCAGCAGTGGACAGGGCCCGGGCGGGGAGCTGTTTTTT.

The J gene is TRBJ2-7, the V gene TRBV29-1; 7 bases match TRBD1. CDR1 is SQVTM, CDR2 ANQGSEA, per germline. The CDR3 runs 13 residues. After removal of 6 bases from V and 5 bases from J, the junction contained 10 bases not matched to a gene. CDR3 nucleotides: TGCAGCGTCAGACAGGGAGTAATAAACGAGCAGTACTTC. It is translated as CSVRQGVINEQYF.

The rearrangement links TRBV7-2 to TRBJ2-2; possible D gene TRBD1, 5 bases. The CDR3 consists of 12 residues. Germline-derived CDR1 and CDR2 are SGHTA and FQGNSA. V was clipped by 3 bases and J by 7 bases, with 6 bases between them. CDR3 protein: CASSFDSGELFF. DNA for the CDR3: TGTGCCAGCAGCTTCGACAGCGGGGAGCTGTTTTTT.

This sequence joins TRBV2 and TRBJ1-4, with 9 bases that match TRBD1. V shed 6 bases, J shed 3 bases, and the junction held 5 bases outside the gene matches. The germline V gene has CDR1 SNHLY and CDR2 FYNNEI. This CDR3 has 15 residues. CDR3 loop: CASRENRGPNEKLFF. CDR3 sequence (DNA): TGTGCCAGCAGGGAGAACAGGGGGCCTAATGAAAAACTGTTTTTT. The variable domain in full, with the rest retrieved from reference TRBV2 and TRBJ1-4, is EPEVTQTPSHQVTQMGQEVILRCVPISNHLYFYWYRQILGQKVEFLVSFYNNEISEKSEIFDDQFSVERPDGSNFTLKIRSTKLEDSAMYFCASRENRGPNEKLFFGSGTQLSVL.

The genes are TRBV10-1 and TRBJ2-2; tentative D call: TRBD2 (5 bases). This CDR3 is built from 14 residues. V was pared by 8 bases and J by 0 bases, with 10 bases between. Germline CDR1 is WNHNN and CDR2 is SYGVQD (reference sequence). The CDR3 bases are TGCGCCAGCCGAAGCGGATCGAACACCGGGGAGCTGTTTTTT. Its protein product is CASRSGSNTGELFF.

The CDR3 sequence is CASSLGTSTGELFF. The CDR3 DNA follows: TGTGCCAGCAGCTTGGGGACTTCAACCGGGGAGCTGTTTTTT. V is TRBV7-2 and J is TRBJ2-2; tentative D call: TRBD2 (6 bases). Trimming removed 3 bases at V and 5 bases at J, with 10 bases between. Germline V CDR1 and CDR2: SGHTA, FQGNSA. This CDR3 has 14 residues.

V gene TRBV4-2 combines with J gene TRBJ1-2, with D hard to call. V was pared by 3 bases and J by 2 bases, with 10 bases between. The length of the CDR3 is 14 residues. Germline loops: CDR1 LGHNA, CDR2 YNFKEQ. CDR3 bases: TGTGCCAGCAGCCATCTAGAGGGCAACTATGGCTACACCTTC. This codes for CASSHLEGNYGYTF.

This clone was picked up one time. The same CDR3 is also encoded by other DNA sequences in this sample. The V call is TRBV5-4, the J call TRBJ2-3, with D unclear. Germline loops: CDR1 SGHNT, CDR2 YYREEE (reference sequence). V was cut by 0 bases and J by 3 bases, with 8 bases left in between. The CDR3 spans 14 residues. The CDR3 here is CASSLGGRTDTQYF. DNA of the CDR3: TGTGCCAGCAGCTTGGGGGGAAGGACAGATACGCAGTATTTT.

The V and J genes are TRBV27 and TRBJ2-3; TRBD1 matches at 8 bases. The germline CDR1 and CDR2 sequences are MNHEY and SMNVEV (reference sequence). Trimming took 6 bases from V and 2 from J; bases not matched to a gene: 10. This CDR3 is built from 16 residues. In DNA, the CDR3 is TGTGCCAGCAGCGAAACTGACAGGGGCTACACAGATACGCAGTATTTT. This translates into CASSETDRGYTDTQYF.

The chain is built from TRBV18 and TRBJ2-3; maybe TRBD1 (5 bases). The CDR3 has 14 residues. The germline CDR1 and CDR2 sequences are KGHSH and LQKENI. Trimming removed 3 bases from V and 3 bases from J, with 10 bases in between. The CDR3 DNA is TGTGCCAGCTCACCGACAGACCCAACAGATACGCAGTATTTT. Its protein product is CASSPTDPTDTQYF. Together with reference TRBV18 and TRBJ2-3, the CDR3 gives the full variable domain: NAGVMQNPRHLVRRRGQEARLRCSPMKGHSHVYWYRQLPEEGLKFMVYLQKENIIDESGMPKERFSAEFPKEGPSILRIQQVVRGDSAAYFCASSPTDPTDTQYFGPGTRLTVL.

The chain combines TRBV6-6 with TRBJ2-7, with D possibly TRBD2 on 6 matching bases. Trimming cost V 2 bases and J 2 bases, with 13 bases left between them. CDR3 length: 15 residues. Germline V lookup: CDR1 MNHNY, CDR2 SVGAGI (reference sequence). The CDR3 loop is CASSYKRSGPYEQYF. CDR3 nucleotides: TGTGCCAGCAGTTACAAACGTAGCGGTCCCTACGAGCAGTACTTC.